This T cell receptor (beta chain) was captured by sequencing in a study of blood T cells in healthy people across ages. The CDR3 loop spans 13 amino acids. Germline lookup yields CDR1 SGHTA and CDR2 FQGNSA. The V end was cut by 2 bases, the J end by 3 bases, with 7 bases between. Comments on this clonotype: No antigen is known for it.

Points from the study as a whole: It was held that diversity estimates obtained from one million T cells represented underestimates. Older age went with lower TCR beta diversity per million T cells, in a roughly linear way.

Primed by a sample-barcoded 5' primer and a J-beta primer mix, a second PCR proceeded for 7 to 11 cycles. TCRdb reprocessed the 5' RACE reads via MiXCR and lists one record per CDR3 protein. The top ten clones hold 18% of a sample with approximately 1,100,000 distinct CDR3 sequences, roughly 45% of them seen once. The clonotype comes from a woman aged 60-70 years in good health. This chain uses TRBV7-2 with TRBJ2-5; D gene uncertain. The sequenced sample consisted of blood. CDR3 DNA: TGTGCCAGCAGCTTACATGGGGAAGAGACCCAGTACTTC. It encodes CASSLHGEETQYF. The complete variable domain, with remaining parts taken from reference TRBV7-2 and TRBJ2-5, reads GAGVSQSPSNKVTEKGKDVELRCDPISGHTALYWYRQSLGQGLEFLIYFQGNSAPDKSGLPSDRFSAERTGGSVSTLTIQRTQQEDSAVYLCASSLHGEETQYFGPGTRLLVL.